A single sample gave rise to the 17 T cell receptor beta chains below, sequenced in a study of cytomegalovirus exposure and HLA in healthy donors. Primers: 60 Vbeta forward and 13 Jbeta reverse. TCRdb's copy holds only in-frame clones and misses some; the assay was immunoSEQ multiplex PCR. Recorded here are 31,000 or so clones; the top ten clones represent 4.5% to 6%. The sequencing sample was made of PBMCs. These receptors were taken from a female donor in good health and CMV-seronegative.

The J gene is TRBJ2-5, the V gene TRBV4-1, with TRBD2 identical over 9 bases. The germline gives CDR1 MGHRA, CDR2 YSYEKL. The CDR3 runs to 16 residues. Germline trimming cut 5 bases from V and 2 bases from J; bases unmatched to any gene: 9. Written as DNA, the CDR3 is TGCGCCAGCAGCGTACGACTAGCGGCAAGGCAAGAGACCCAGTACTTC. This sequence encodes CASSVRLAARQETQYF.

The chain combines TRBV2 with TRBJ2-2, with 11 nucleotides matching TRBD2. The CDR3 length is 17 residues. V dropped 4 bases and J dropped 3; count of bases not matched to a gene: 7. Germline-derived CDR1 and CDR2 are SNHLY and FYNNEI. The DNA of the CDR3 is TGTGCCAGCAGTGGGCCGACTAGCGGGGTATACACCGGGGAGCTGTTTTTT. This encodes CASSGPTSGVYTGELFF.

Turning to this clone: The junction departs from the called germline gene at one end, perhaps through a read error. The same CDR3 also results from other DNA sequences found in this sample. The rearrangement uses TRBV5-4 and TRBJ1-6, with TRBD1 matching over 8 bases. The germline gives CDR1 SGHNT, CDR2 YYREEE (reference sequence). The CDR3 length is 17 residues. The chain's CDR3 is CASSLGQGGFYNSPLHF. The DNA of the CDR3 is TGTGCCAGCAGCTTAGGACAGGGAGGATTCTATAATTCCCCCCTCCACTTT.

The chain employs TRBV2 and TRBJ1-5; the match to TRBD1 covers 8 bases. After removal of 3 bases from V and 7 bases from J, the junction contained 5 bases not matched to a gene. Germline V gene lookup returns CDR1 SNHLY and CDR2 FYNNEI. This CDR3 spans 14 amino acids. The CDR3 bases are TGTGCCAGCAGTGACCGGGACAGGAGCCAGCCCCAGCATTTT. It translates to CASSDRDRSQPQHF.

CDR3 sequence (DNA): TGTGCCAGCAGTTTGGGGGGTCGCGGTAATTCACCCCTCCACTTT. It specifies CASSLGGRGNSPLHF. The gene calls are TRBV28 and TRBJ1-6; D perhaps matches TRBD1 (5 bases). Per germline, CDR1 MDHEN and CDR2 SYDVKM. The CDR3 extends over 15 amino acids. The V end lost 3 bases, the J end lost 6 bases, and 12 bases lay between the germline ends.

The chain carries TRBV15 and TRBJ2-3; the D gene is possibly TRBD2 (6 bases). There are 12 residues in the CDR3. The V end was cut by 5 bases, the J end by 4 bases, with 7 bases between. Germline-derived CDR1 and CDR2 are LNHNV and YYDKDF (reference sequence). The CDR3 region is CATSGGSDTQYF. CDR3 in DNA: TGTGCCACCAGCGGGGGGTCAGATACGCAGTATTTT.

The rearrangement uses TRBV27 and TRBJ1-4; the match to TRBD1 covers 8 bases. Trimming cost V 6 bases and J 4 bases; bases outside gene matches: 10. The length of the CDR3 is 16 residues. The germline CDR1 and CDR2 sequences are MNHEY and SMNVEV (reference sequence). DNA of the CDR3: TGTGCCAGCAGACTGGACAGGGCGCAGAGTAATGAAAAACTGTTTTTT. It encodes CASRLDRAQSNEKLFF. Complete variable domain (other parts from reference TRBV27 and TRBJ1-4): EAQVTQNPRYLITVTGKKLTVTCSQNMNHEYMSWYRQDPGLGLRQIYYSMNVEVTDKGDVPEGYKVSRKEKRNFPLILESPSPNQTSLYFCASRLDRAQSNEKLFFGSGTQLSVL.

The rearrangement joins TRBV15 to TRBJ1-1; D ambiguous. CDR3 length equals 13 residues. The germline V gene has CDR1 LNHNV and CDR2 YYDKDF (reference sequence). V was cut by 5 bases and J by 6 bases, with 13 bases left in between. The CDR3 protein is CATSPFGRAEAFF. CDR3 nucleotides: TGTGCCACCAGCCCATTCGGGAGGGCTGAAGCTTTCTTT.

This chain joins TRBV29-1 and TRBJ1-2; a weak D match, TRBD1 (5 bases). Germline CDR1 reads SQVTM; CDR2 reads ANQGSEA. The CDR3 is 15 residues long. V was shortened by 2 bases and J by 3 bases, with 16 bases between the two germline ends. DNA of the CDR3: TGCAGCGTTGAAACGGGGGAGATCGTGGACTATGGCTACACCTTC. Protein product: CSVETGEIVDYGYTF.

CDR3 in amino acids: CSVDGGSSTDTQYF. DNA of the CDR3: TGCAGCGTTGATGGCGGGTCCTCCACAGATACGCAGTATTTT. This chain links TRBV29-1 with TRBJ2-3; perhaps TRBD2 as D (5 bases). CDR1 and CDR2 from the germline V gene are SQVTM and ANQGSEA. V lost 3 bases and J lost 2, with 12 bases in between. This CDR3 spans 14 amino acids.

The gene calls are TRBV29-1 and TRBJ1-5; D unresolved. Germline-derived CDR1 and CDR2 are SQVTM and ANQGSEA. The ends were cut back, 4 bases at V and 3 bases at J, with 7 bases in the middle. The CDR3 has 12 amino acids. The CDR3 protein is CSVVVANQPQHF. The DNA of the CDR3 is TGCAGCGTTGTTGTGGCCAATCAGCCCCAGCATTTT. The full variable domain, rest sourced from reference TRBV29-1 and TRBJ1-5, is SAVISQKPSRDICQRGTSLTIQCQVDSQVTMMFWYRQQPGQSLTLIATANQGSEATYESGFVIDKFPISRPNLTFSTLTVSNMSPEDSSIYLCSVVVANQPQHFGDGTRLSIL.

The chain couples TRBV4-1 to TRBJ2-7; possible D gene TRBD1, 6 bases. V gave up 4 bases and J gave up 0 bases, with 7 bases separating them. This CDR3 spans 13 amino acids. Germline values: CDR1 MGHRA, CDR2 YSYEKL. The DNA of the CDR3 is TGCGCCAGCAGCCGGGACAACTCCTACGAGCAGTACTTC. This gives the protein CASSRDNSYEQYF.

This chain connects TRBV6-4 to TRBJ1-6; maybe TRBD1 (5 bases). The CDR3 consists of 13 residues. Germline CDR1 reads MRHNA; CDR2 reads SNTAGT. The ends were cut back, 9 bases at V and 8 bases at J, with 14 bases in the middle. CDR3: CASSRDSYSPLHF. As DNA, the CDR3 is TGTGCCAGTTCCAGGGATTCTTATTCACCCCTCCACTTT.

The V and J genes are TRBV18 and TRBJ2-7; TRBD1 might be the D (6 bases). V lost 0 bases and J 6 bases, leaving 9 bases between the germline ends. The V gene's germline CDR1 is KGHSH and CDR2 LQKENI. This CDR3 has 13 amino acids. CDR3 loop: CASSPPTGTEQYF. Here the CDR3 DNA reads TGTGCCAGCTCACCACCGACAGGCACCGAGCAGTACTTC.

V and J are TRBV5-1 and TRBJ2-5; 8 bases align to TRBD1. The J call could be wrong; TRBJ2-7 is a better fit for the DNA end. Looked up from germline, CDR1 is SGHRS and CDR2 is YFSETQ. The CDR3 totals 17 residues. As DNA, the CDR3 is TGCGCCAGCAGCTTGGGAGTGAGGCCACAGGGGGACCACGAGCAGTACTTC. This gives the protein CASSLGVRPQGDHEQYF.

V usage is TRBV6-6 and J usage is TRBJ2-5; TRBD1 agrees at 11 bases. The V and J ends lost 1 base and 2 bases, in that order; junction bases with no gene match: 3. Germline CDR1 reads MNHNY; CDR2 reads SVGAGI (reference sequence). The CDR3 consists of 16 residues. The CDR3 coding sequence is TGTGCCAGCAGTTACTTCCGGGACAGGGGGCAAGAGACCCAGTACTTC. Its translation is CASSYFRDRGQETQYF.

V usage is TRBV18 and J usage is TRBJ1-5; TRBD1 aligns across 9 bases. CDR1 KGHSH and CDR2 LQKENI come from the germline V gene. CDR3 length: 14 amino acids. The ends lost 2 bases at V and 5 bases at J; junction bases unmatched: 1. The CDR3 sequence is CASSPGQGHQPQHF. CDR3 nucleotide sequence: TGTGCCAGCTCACCAGGACAGGGGCATCAGCCCCAGCATTTT.